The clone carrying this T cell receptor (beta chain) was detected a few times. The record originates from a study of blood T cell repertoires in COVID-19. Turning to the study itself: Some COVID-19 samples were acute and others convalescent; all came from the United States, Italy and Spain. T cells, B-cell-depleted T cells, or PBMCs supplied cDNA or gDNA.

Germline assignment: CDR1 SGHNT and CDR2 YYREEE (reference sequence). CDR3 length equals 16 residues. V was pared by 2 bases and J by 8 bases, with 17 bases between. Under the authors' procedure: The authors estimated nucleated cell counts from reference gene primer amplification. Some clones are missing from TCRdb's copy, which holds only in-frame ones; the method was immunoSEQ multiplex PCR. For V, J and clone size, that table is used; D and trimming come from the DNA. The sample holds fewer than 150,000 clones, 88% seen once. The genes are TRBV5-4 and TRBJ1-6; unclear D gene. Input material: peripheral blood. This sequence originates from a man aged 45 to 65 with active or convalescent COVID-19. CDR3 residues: CASSFGQAGGYSPLHF. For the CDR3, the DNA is TGTGCCAGCAGCTTCGGGCAGGCTGGCGGGTATTCACCCCTCCACTTT.